These T cell receptor beta chains were read from a single sample in a study of cytomegalovirus exposure and HLA in healthy donors. Using immunoSEQ multiplex PCR, the repertoire was profiled, and TCRdb retains in-frame clones only, with some absent. The sample shows about 190,000 clones, 83% of them seen only once. The material sequenced was PBMCs. The receptors stem from a man aged 35 to 55 in good health and CMV-seropositive. CDR3s include the opening cysteine and the closing phenylalanine or tryptophan. D genes are given only for firm matches. A clone size is listed for some rows: how often the clone was seen (once, few, many), or a class if it is expanded.

clone_size	j_call	d_call	v_call	cdr3_nt	cdr3_aa
.	TRBJ1-4	.	TRBV6-6	TGTGCCAGCAGTAAGGACAGCTCTAATGAAAAACTGTTTTTT	CASSKDSSNEKLFF
.	TRBJ2-1	TRBD2	TRBV29-1	TGCAGCGCCGCGGGACTAGCGGCTTATAATGAGCAGTTCTTC	CSAAGLAAYNEQFF
.	TRBJ2-7	TRBD2	TRBV30	TGTGCCTGGGGACCGGGACTAGCGAGTGAGCAGTACTTC	CAWGPGLASEQYF
.	TRBJ2-7	TRBD2	TRBV10-2	TGCGCCAGCAGCCAGACTAGCGGATCCTACGAGCAGTACTTC	CASSQTSGSYEQYF
.	TRBJ1-1	.	TRBV4-1	TGCGCCAGCAGCCAAGGTCTGATAGTTTGGAACACTGAAGCTTTCTTT	CASSQGLIVWNTEAFF
.	TRBJ2-1	TRBD2	TRBV6-1	TGTGCCAGCAGTGAACTGACCCTAGGCTTAACTAGCGGGAGGGCCAATGAGCAGTTCTTC	CASSELTLGLTSGRANEQFF
once	TRBJ1-3	.	TRBV30	TGTGCCTGGAGTGTAAGAGGGGGGGGCAGGGCCGGAAACACCATATATTTT	CAWSVRGGGRAGNTIYF
.	TRBJ1-2	TRBD1	TRBV6-1	TGTGCCAGCAGTGAAGGGTTCGGGGGACAGCTCTATGGCTACACCTTC	CASSEGFGGQLYGYTF
.	TRBJ2-1	.	TRBV5-6	TGTGCCAGCAGCTTTCGCCCGGGGGAGCGGAGCAATGAGCAGTTCTTC	CASSFRPGERSNEQFF
few	TRBJ1-2	.	TRBV7-2	TGTGCCAGCAGCTCTTATGGCTACACCTTC	CASSSYGYTF
.	TRBJ2-3	TRBD1	TRBV5-4	TGTGCCAGCAGCTCCACCGGGACAGGGGGTTTAAATACGCAGTATTTT	CASSSTGTGGLNTQYF
.	TRBJ2-7	.	TRBV19	TGTGCCAGTAGCCAGGGTTACGAGCAGTACTTC	CASSQGYEQYF
.	TRBJ1-4	.	TRBV5-1	TGCGCCAGCAGCCTAGGACACCTCGGGCTAGGTGAAAAACTGTTTTTT	CASSLGHLGLGEKLFF
.	TRBJ2-1	.	TRBV6-1	TGTGCCAGCAGCTTAGTCGGTGAGCAGTTCTTC	CASSLVGEQFF
.	TRBJ1-2	.	TRBV5-4	TGTGCCAGCAGCCCCGAAGCGGGTTCCTATGGCTACACCTTC	CASSPEAGSYGYTF
.	TRBJ2-3	.	TRBV25-1	TGTGCCAGCAGTGTTGTCAACACAGATACGCAGTATTTT	CASSVVNTDTQYF
.	TRBJ2-7	TRBD2	TRBV2	TGTGCCAGCGGGGGACTAGCGGGCGAGCAGTACTTC	CASGGLAGEQYF
.	TRBJ2-1	TRBD2	TRBV19	TGTGCCAGTAGTATAGATCCCAGCGGGAGCTATGAGCAGTTCTTC	CASSIDPSGSYEQFF
.	TRBJ1-1	.	TRBV6-5	TGTGCCAGCAGTTACTCGACACGTGCGAACACTGAAGCTTTCTTT	CASSYSTRANTEAFF
.	TRBJ1-2	.	TRBV7-9	.	CASSLFLASGRDRESGYTF
.	TRBJ2-1	.	TRBV28	TGTGCCAGCAGCGTTATAGTAGAGGTTGTGCAGTTCTTC	CASSVIVEVVQFF
.	TRBJ2-7	.	TRBV27	TGTGCCAGCAGTTTTAGCGGAGGCGAGCAGTACTTC	CASSFSGGEQYF
.	TRBJ1-1	.	TRBV6-5	TGTGCCAGCAGTGGCGGACAAAACACTGAAGCTTTCTTT	CASSGGQNTEAFF
.	TRBJ2-1	TRBD2	TRBV28	TGTGCCAGCAGTTTATATACGGGACTAGCCGATGAGCAGTTCTTC	CASSLYTGLADEQFF
.	TRBJ2-1	.	TRBV30	TGTGCCTGGATCATTACCGGGGTTTCCTACAATGAGCAGTTCTTC	CAWIITGVSYNEQFF
.	TRBJ2-2	.	TRBV5-1	TGCGCCAGCAGCTTCGGGGGAATTGGCGGGGAGCTGTTTTTT	CASSFGGIGGELFF
.	TRBJ2-7	.	TRBV7-8	TGTGCCAGCAGCTCAACATCAGGTCCTCCCGAGTACTTC	CASSSTSGPPEYF
.	TRBJ1-4	.	TRBV5-1	TGCGCCAGCAGCTTCGAGGCTAATGAAAAACTGTTTTTT	CASSFEANEKLFF
.	TRBJ2-7	TRBD1	TRBV5-4	TGTGCCAGCAACCCGGGACAGGGGGCCTCCGAGCAGTACTTC	CASNPGQGASEQYF
.	TRBJ1-5	.	TRBV6-1	TGTGCCACCAAGGACAGTAATCAGCCCCAGCATTTT	CATKDSNQPQHF
.	TRBJ2-6	.	TRBV27	TGTGCCAGCAGTTTATATCCGAGCTCTGGGGCCAACGTCCTGACTTTC	CASSLYPSSGANVLTF
.	TRBJ2-7	TRBD2	TRBV5-1	TGCGCCAGCAGCTTGGGGACTAGACGCGAGCAGTACTTC	CASSLGTRREQYF
few	TRBJ2-3	.	TRBV6-4	TGTGCCAGCAGTGACATCGGGTTAGGTACGCAGTATTTT	CASSDIGLGTQYF
.	TRBJ1-4	.	TRBV28	TGTGCCAGCACTCAAGGAGGGGAGGGCACTAATGAAAAACTGTTTTTT	CASTQGGEGTNEKLFF
few	TRBJ1-2	.	TRBV11-3	TGTGCCAGCAGCTTAGATCTCCAGGGAAATGGCTACACCTTC	CASSLDLQGNGYTF
.	TRBJ2-5	TRBD2	TRBV2	TGTGCCAGCATAGTACTAGCGGGAAAAGAGACCCAGTACTTC	CASIVLAGKETQYF
.	TRBJ1-2	.	TRBV6-5	TGTGCCAGCAGGACAGTCTATGGCTACACCTTC	CASRTVYGYTF
.	TRBJ2-5	TRBD1	TRBV6-5	TGTGCCAGCAGTTACTTGGGACAGCCCCAAGAGACCCAGTACTTC	CASSYLGQPQETQYF
.	TRBJ2-7	.	TRBV28	TGTGCCAGCAGCCCGGGTGGCTCCTACGAGCAGTACTTC	CASSPGGSYEQYF
.	TRBJ2-3	.	TRBV5-1	TGCGCCAGCAGGGGCCCCAAGGGGTACACAGATACGCAGTATTTT	CASRGPKGYTDTQYF
.	TRBJ1-1	TRBD1	TRBV6-1	TGTGCCAGCAGATGGGGACAGTCGAACACTGAAGCTTTCTTT	CASRWGQSNTEAFF
.	TRBJ1-3	.	TRBV19	TGTGCCAGTAGAGCTACAGCCGTTGGAAACACCATATATTTT	CASRATAVGNTIYF
.	TRBJ1-1	.	TRBV6-6	TGTGCCAGCAGTATCCGAGACACTGAAGCTTTCTTT	CASSIRDTEAFF
once	TRBJ2-3	TRBD2	TRBV7-9	TGTGCCAGCAGCCGAACTAGCGGGACCACAGATACGCAGTATTTT	CASSRTSGTTDTQYF
few	TRBJ2-1	TRBD1	TRBV6-5	TGTGCCAGCAGTTACGGACAGGGGTTCTACAATGAGCAGTTCTTC	CASSYGQGFYNEQFF
.	TRBJ2-1	TRBD1	TRBV28	TGTGCCAGCACCGGGACAGGGTTTCCCCAGCAGAGCTCCTACAATGAGCAGTTCTTC	CASTGTGFPQQSSYNEQFF
.	TRBJ2-3	.	TRBV7-2	TGTGCCAGCAGCTCGCGGAACACAGATACGCAGTATTTT	CASSSRNTDTQYF
.	TRBJ2-7	.	TRBV14	TGTGCCAGCAGCCAGGGGGCTTCCCGGGAGCAGTACTTC	CASSQGASREQYF
.	TRBJ1-1	.	TRBV6-5	TGTGCCAGCAGTTACTCGAGTGGGGGGACTGAAGCTTTCTTT	CASSYSSGGTEAFF
.	TRBJ1-2	.	TRBV5-1	TGCGCCAGCAGCTTGGACTCGGGGGGCGGCTACACCTTC	CASSLDSGGGYTF
.	TRBJ1-2	.	TRBV6-5	TGTGCCAGCAGTTACAGTACAGCTAACTATGGCTACACCTTC	CASSYSTANYGYTF
.	TRBJ2-2	TRBD1	TRBV6-1	TGTGCCAGCAGGGGACAGGGATGGACCGGGGAGCTGTTTTTT	CASRGQGWTGELFF
few	TRBJ2-7	.	TRBV28	TGTGCCAGCAGTTTTAGGCAGGGGTGGCTAGCGGTCTACGAGCAGTACTTC	CASSFRQGWLAVYEQYF
.	TRBJ2-7	.	TRBV4-3	TGCGCCAGCAGCCCACAGGTGGGGGCCATCGAGCAGTACTTC	CASSPQVGAIEQYF
once	TRBJ2-7	TRBD1	TRBV7-2	TGTGCCAGCAGCTTCGGGACAGGCTCCTACGAGCAGTACTTC	CASSFGTGSYEQYF
.	TRBJ2-7	TRBD2	TRBV11-2	TGTGCCAGCAGCTCCGGACTAGCGGGAGGGTACTACGAGCAGTACTTC	CASSSGLAGGYYEQYF
.	TRBJ1-4	TRBD1	TRBV15	TGTGCCACCAGCAGGGGACAGGGAGATGAAAAACTGTTTTTT	CATSRGQGDEKLFF